Listed below are T cell receptor beta chains from one sample, sequenced in a study of shared clonotypes between healthy human individuals. Data came from immunoSEQ multiplex PCR; TCRdb stores just in-frame clones and leaves some out. Of some 2,100,000 clones listed, under 97% are singletons. The sample was naive CD4+ T cells sorted from blood. The receptors stem from a young man in good health. CDR3s include the opening cysteine and the closing phenylalanine or tryptophan. The D gene is left open where the match is weak. Only part of the rows carry a size: once, few, many, or a class if the clone is expanded.

j_call: TRBJ2-3; clone_size: NA; d_call: NA; v_call: TRBV9; cdr3_aa: CASSPSQFLVSDTQYF; cdr3_nt: TGTGCCAGCAGCCCGAGCCAGTTCCTCGTGTCGGATACGCAGTATTTT
j_call: TRBJ2-2; clone_size: NA; d_call: TRBD2; v_call: TRBV25-1; cdr3_aa: CASSAASGNTGELFF; cdr3_nt: TGTGCCAGCAGTGCGGCTAGCGGAAACACCGGGGAGCTGTTTTTT
j_call: TRBJ1-2; clone_size: NA; d_call: NA; v_call: TRBV19; cdr3_aa: CASSNPGQSNYGYTF; cdr3_nt: TGTGCCAGTAGTAATCCAGGACAGAGCAACTATGGCTACACCTTC
j_call: TRBJ1-1; clone_size: NA; d_call: NA; v_call: TRBV30; cdr3_aa: CAWTPGETEAFF; cdr3_nt: TGTGCCTGGACCCCAGGCGAAACTGAAGCTTTCTTT
j_call: TRBJ1-1; clone_size: NA; d_call: NA; v_call: TRBV9; cdr3_aa: CASSQGPNTEAFF; cdr3_nt: TGTGCCAGCAGCCAGGGTCCGAACACTGAAGCCTTCTTT
j_call: TRBJ1-2; clone_size: NA; d_call: NA; v_call: TRBV7-2; cdr3_aa: CASSSPHRDYGYTF; cdr3_nt: TGTGCCAGCAGCAGCCCCCACAGGGACTACGGCTACACCTTC
j_call: TRBJ1-5; clone_size: NA; d_call: TRBD1; v_call: TRBV5-6; cdr3_aa: CASSHRTGVNQPQHF; cdr3_nt: TGTGCCAGCAGCCACCGGACAGGGGTAAATCAGCCCCAGCATTTT
j_call: TRBJ2-2; clone_size: NA; d_call: NA; v_call: TRBV27; cdr3_aa: CASSSNPGGTNTGELFF; cdr3_nt: TGTGCCAGCAGTAGCAACCCTGGGGGCACGAACACCGGGGAGCTGTTTTTT
j_call: TRBJ1-4; clone_size: NA; d_call: NA; v_call: TRBV5-4; cdr3_aa: CASSYQGEAEKLFF; cdr3_nt: TGTGCCAGCAGCTACCAGGGTGAGGCTGAAAAACTGTTTTTT
j_call: TRBJ2-5; clone_size: NA; d_call: NA; v_call: TRBV6-1; cdr3_aa: CASSDGYSSETQYF; cdr3_nt: TGTGCCAGCAGTGACGGGTACAGTTCGGAGACCCAGTACTTC
j_call: TRBJ2-2; clone_size: NA; d_call: TRBD2; v_call: TRBV28; cdr3_aa: CASSAGGAAGELFF; cdr3_nt: TGTGCCAGCAGTGCCGGGGGGGCCGCCGGGGAGCTGTTTTTT
j_call: TRBJ1-2; clone_size: NA; d_call: TRBD1; v_call: TRBV4-3; cdr3_aa: CASSQEVQGRNYGYTF; cdr3_nt: TGCGCCAGCAGCCAAGAGGTACAGGGGAGGAACTATGGCTACACCTTC
j_call: TRBJ1-3; clone_size: NA; d_call: NA; v_call: TRBV12-5; cdr3_aa: CASGLGPKTGATGNTIYF; cdr3_nt: TGTGCTAGTGGTTTGGGGCCCAAGACAGGCGCCACTGGAAACACCATATATTTT
j_call: TRBJ1-1; clone_size: once; d_call: TRBD1; v_call: TRBV6-1; cdr3_aa: CASYFGQGIAFF; cdr3_nt: TGTGCCAGCTACTTCGGACAGGGAATAGCTTTCTTT
j_call: TRBJ1-5; clone_size: NA; d_call: NA; v_call: TRBV25-1; cdr3_aa: CASSELNQPQHF; cdr3_nt: TGTGCCAGCAGTGAACTTAATCAGCCCCAGCATTTT
j_call: TRBJ2-7; clone_size: NA; d_call: TRBD1; v_call: TRBV27; cdr3_aa: CASSSPGTGVWEQYF; cdr3_nt: TGTGCCAGCAGTTCCCCAGGGACAGGGGTTTGGGAGCAGTACTTC
j_call: TRBJ1-1; clone_size: NA; d_call: NA; v_call: TRBV29-1; cdr3_aa: CSVEEDSHRMNTEAFF; cdr3_nt: TGCAGCGTTGAAGAAGACAGCCACCGCATGAACACTGAAGCTTTCTTT
j_call: TRBJ1-4; clone_size: NA; d_call: NA; v_call: TRBV21-1; cdr3_aa: CASLRQGTNEKLFF; cdr3_nt: TGTGCCAGCCTGAGGCAGGGAACTAATGAAAAACTGTTTTTT
j_call: TRBJ2-7; clone_size: NA; d_call: TRBD1; v_call: TRBV5-1; cdr3_aa: CASSLGSSGTGLYEQYF; cdr3_nt: TGCGCCAGCAGCTTGGGGTCATCCGGGACAGGACTATACGAGCAGTACTTC
j_call: TRBJ2-7; clone_size: NA; d_call: NA; v_call: TRBV5-1; cdr3_aa: CASSPSRDAYEQYF; cdr3_nt: TGCGCCAGCAGCCCTTCACGGGACGCCTACGAGCAGTACTTC
j_call: TRBJ1-2; clone_size: NA; d_call: NA; v_call: TRBV7-6; cdr3_aa: CASSPPGYTF; cdr3_nt: TGTGCCAGCAGCCCCCCGGGCTACACCTTC
j_call: TRBJ1-5; clone_size: NA; d_call: TRBD1; v_call: TRBV18; cdr3_aa: CASSPGDRGGNQPQHF; cdr3_nt: TGTGCCAGCTCACCAGGGGACAGGGGAGGCAATCAGCCCCAGCATTTT
j_call: TRBJ1-1; clone_size: NA; d_call: NA; v_call: TRBV29-1; cdr3_aa: CSVESGAGTEAFF; cdr3_nt: TGCAGCGTTGAGTCTGGAGCTGGCACTGAAGCTTTCTTT
j_call: TRBJ2-7; clone_size: NA; d_call: NA; v_call: TRBV15; cdr3_aa: CATSRDRVPHEQYF; cdr3_nt: TGTGCCACCAGCAGAGATAGGGTACCCCACGAGCAGTACTTC